Shown below are 26 T cell receptor beta chains from a single sample sequenced in a study of blood T cell repertoires in COVID-19 (dated by TCRdb to about 2020). To prepare the library, the immunoSEQ multiplex PCR assay was applied. This immuneACCESS table, as held by TCRdb, lists in-frame sequences with V and J called but not all clones. Of the missing ones, under half trace to an unresolved V gene in checked studies; the others have no known cause. The sample has under 200,000 clones on record, around four fifths of them singletons. The ten largest clones add up to about 14% of the sample. The specimen was peripheral blood. These receptors all stem from a woman aged 70-85 years with COVID-19, enrolled during active disease.

In this sample, this clone turned up once. The chain carries TRBV15 and TRBJ2-7; D not certain. Germline CDR1 and CDR2: LNHNV and YYDKDF (reference sequence). The CDR3 loop spans 15 amino acids. V lost 0 bases, J lost 2 bases, and 11 bases lay in between. The DNA for the CDR3 is TGTGCCACCAGCAGAGAAAGGAGTCGCGCCTACGAGCAGTACGTC. Protein sequence: CATSRERSRAYEQYV.

The genes are TRBV15 and TRBJ1-2, with a weak D call TRBD1 (5 bases). Germline loops: CDR1 LNHNV, CDR2 YYDKDF (reference sequence). The CDR3 consists of 13 residues. The V and J ends lost 0 bases and 8 bases respectively, with 10 bases between them. CDR3 loop: CATSRDRVYGYTF. DNA for the CDR3: TGTGCCACCAGCAGAGACAGGGTTTACGGCTACACCTTC.

The rearrangement links TRBV6-2 or TRBV6-3 to TRBJ2-1; the match to TRBD2 covers 12 bases. The CDR3 is 15 residues long. Germline trimming cut 6 bases from V and 7 bases from J; bases unmatched to any gene: 7. Germline lookup yields CDR1 MNHEY and CDR2 SVGEGT. The DNA of the CDR3 is TGTGCCAGCAGCCTAGCGGGAGGGTTTAAGAATGAGCAGTTCTTC. It specifies CASSLAGGFKNEQFF.

This clone was detected once. The chain carries TRBV29-1 and TRBJ2-1; D is perhaps TRBD1 (6 bases). The length of the CDR3 is 15 residues. V was shortened by 7 bases and J by 0 bases, with 16 bases between the two germline ends. Germline assignment: CDR1 SQVTM and CDR2 ANQGSEA. For the CDR3, the DNA is TGCAGCGCGAAGGGCACAGGGAGCTCCTACAATGAGCAGTTCTTC. Translated, it gives CSAKGTGSSYNEQFF.

This clone was seen only a few times. The gene calls are TRBV10-3 and TRBJ2-3; TRBD2 agrees at 9 bases. Germline V CDR1 and CDR2: ENHRY, SYGVKD. The CDR3 contains 16 residues. Losses at the gene ends were 0 bases for V and 2 bases for J; bases not matched to a gene: 3. The chain's CDR3 is CAISESASGTTDTQYF. The CDR3 DNA reads as TGTGCCATCAGTGAGTCGGCTAGCGGGACCACAGATACGCAGTATTTT.

This chain joins TRBV14 and TRBJ2-3; 7 nucleotides line up with TRBD1. Trimming at V came to 4 bases and at J to 9 bases, leaving 13 bases not matched to a gene. Germline CDR1 and CDR2: SGHDN and FVKESK. The CDR3 has 15 amino acids. As DNA, the CDR3 is TGTGCCAGCAGCCGAGGGCAGGGGGTGTTGGGGACGCAGTATTTT. Translated: CASSRGQGVLGTQYF.

This chain connects TRBV6-5 to TRBJ2-3; 8 bases line up with TRBD2. V dropped 6 bases and J dropped 2; count of bases not matched to a gene: 4. Germline lookup yields CDR1 MNHEY and CDR2 SVGAGI. The CDR3 has 14 residues. The CDR3 spells CASSRGGFTDTQYF. CDR3 nucleotide sequence: TGTGCCAGCAGCCGGGGGGGGTTCACAGATACGCAGTATTTT.

Here the CDR3 DNA reads TGCGCCAGCAGCATGGGGACAGGGGGCGACCAGCCCCAGCATTTT. This sequence encodes CASSMGTGGDQPQHF. The rearrangement uses TRBV5-1 and TRBJ1-5; 12 bases line up with TRBD1. The V and J ends lost 4 bases and 7 bases, in that order; junction bases with no gene match: 6. The CDR3 is 15 amino acids. From germline, CDR1 is SGHRS and CDR2 YFSETQ.

The V gene is TRBV29-1, the J gene TRBJ1-2, with D unresolved. Germline lookup yields CDR1 SQVTM and CDR2 ANQGSEA. The V and J ends lost 6 bases and 7 bases respectively, with 15 bases between them. This CDR3 region has 12 residues. The CDR3, as DNA: TGCAGCGTCATGGTGGCGGGGTTTGGCTACACCTTC. It translates to CSVMVAGFGYTF.

V and J are TRBV19 and TRBJ2-1; TRBD2 matches at 15 bases. V was clipped by 5 bases and J by 4 bases; unmatched bases: 12. There are 19 residues in the CDR3. Germline CDR1 and CDR2: LNHDA and SQIVND (reference sequence). DNA for the CDR3: TGTGCCAGTAGTCTCCCCCTTGGGACTAGCGGGAGGTTGTACAATGAGCAGTTCTTC. Translation gives CASSLPLGTSGRLYNEQFF.

The chain is built from TRBV15 and TRBJ1-1; D remains unclear. V lost 3 bases and J lost 4, with 12 bases in between. This CDR3 contains 14 residues. Germline V gives CDR1 LNHNV, CDR2 YYDKDF (reference sequence). CDR3 coding DNA: TGTGCCACCAGCAGTCCCGAGGGTTTCACTGAAGCTTTCTTT. Protein product: CATSSPEGFTEAFF.

The V and J genes are TRBV28 and TRBJ1-4; D uncertain. Trimming cost V 2 bases and J 6 bases, with 13 bases left between them. There are 15 residues in the CDR3. Germline V gene sequence: CDR1 MDHEN, CDR2 SYDVKM. CDR3 amino acids: CASSLVPIQDEKLFF. The CDR3 DNA is TGTGCCAGCAGTTTAGTTCCGATACAAGATGAAAAACTGTTTTTT.

This chain connects TRBV21-1 to TRBJ1-1; TRBD1 is taken as the D call from the table, unchecked against the DNA. TRBV21-1 represents a pseudogene. The CDR3 loop spans 15 amino acids. The CDR3 DNA reads as TGTGCCAGCAGCGGAAGGACAGTGGCGAACACTGAAGCTTTCTTT. It is translated as CASSGRTVANTEAFF.

The genes are TRBV27 and TRBJ2-5; 8 bases map to TRBD2. This CDR3 is built from 14 residues. Germline V gene sequence: CDR1 MNHEY, CDR2 SMNVEV (reference sequence). J was trimmed by 7 bases and V by 6 bases; bases with no gene match: 10. This chain's CDR3 is CASSNSGAVGTQYF. The CDR3 nucleotides read TGTGCCAGCAGCAATAGCGGGGCGGTCGGGACCCAGTACTTC.

This clone was seen just once. The chain couples TRBV4-1 to TRBJ2-1, with 10 positions matching TRBD2. V trimming: 5 bases; J trimming: 6 bases; junction bases outside the gene matches: 7. CDR3 length equals 15 residues. The germline CDR1 and CDR2 sequences are MGHRA and YSYEKL. DNA of the CDR3: TGCGCCAGCAGCAACGAGCGGGGGGGCCGCAATGAGCAGTTCTTC. Its protein is CASSNERGGRNEQFF.

This chain links TRBV12-3 or TRBV12-4 with TRBJ1-1, with D possibly matching TRBD1 (5 bases). Trimming removed 3 bases at V and 1 base at J, with 6 bases between. This CDR3 region has 13 residues. Here the CDR3 reads CASSLGGNTEAFF. CDR3 DNA sequence: TGTGCCAGCAGTTTGGGGGGGAACACTGAAGCTTTCTTT.

This chain links TRBV6-9 with TRBJ2-7; 7 nucleotides align to TRBD2. Germline V gene sequence: CDR1 MNHGY, CDR2 SVAAGI. The V and J ends lost 8 bases and 6 bases, in that order; junction bases with no gene match: 7. CDR3 length: 12 amino acids. DNA of the CDR3: TGTGCCAGCCCCTGGGGGGGACCCGAGCAGTACGTC. Encoded protein: CASPWGGPEQYV.

This chain connects TRBV4-1 to TRBJ2-7, with D perhaps TRBD1 (6 bases). There are 13 residues in the CDR3. Trimming took off 3 bases at V and 7 bases at J, with 13 bases between the two ends. From germline, CDR1 is MGHRA and CDR2 YSYEKL. DNA for the CDR3: TGCGCCAGCAGCCATTCAACAGGGTGGGAGCAGTACTTC. Its protein is CASSHSTGWEQYF.

The chain links TRBV2 to TRBJ2-1; 11 positions agree with TRBD1. CDR3 size: 15 residues. V gave up 6 bases and J gave up 7 bases; unmatched junction bases: 8. From germline, CDR1 is SNHLY and CDR2 FYNNEI. Written as DNA, the CDR3 is TGTGCCAGCAGGCTATCCGGGACAGGGGGGAATGAGCAGTTCTTC. Protein: CASRLSGTGGNEQFF.

CDR3 residues: CTCKQGEKAFF. Written as DNA, the CDR3 is TGCACGTGCAAACAGGGGGAGAAAGCTTTCTTT. V usage is TRBV29-1 and J usage is TRBJ1-1, with TRBD1 matching over 8 bases. The germline CDR1 and CDR2 sequences are SQVTM and ANQGSEA. This CDR3 region has 11 residues.

J is TRBJ1-5 and V is TRBV20-1; maybe TRBD1 (5 bases). V was shortened by 3 bases and J by 1 base, with 10 bases between the two germline ends. CDR1 DFQATT and CDR2 SNEGSKA come from the germline V gene (reference sequence). The CDR3 totals 14 residues. CDR3 DNA sequence: TGCAGTGCTAGTCCCGGGGGGAGCAATCAGCCCCAGCATTTT. This codes for CSASPGGSNQPQHF.

The chain carries TRBV13 and TRBJ2-7; TRBD1 is a possible D gene (6 bases). V shed 5 bases and J shed 1 base, with 9 bases lying between them. This CDR3 contains 13 residues. Germline V lookup: CDR1 PRHDT, CDR2 FYEKMQ (reference sequence). CDR3 sequence (DNA): TGTGCCAGCAGCCCCACAGGGTCCTACGAGCAGTACGTC. This gives the protein CASSPTGSYEQYV.

This chain connects TRBV30 to TRBJ1-1; no definite D call. This CDR3 is 13 amino acids long. Germline lookup yields CDR1 GTSNPN and CDR2 SVGIG (reference sequence). V was pared by 2 bases and J by 0 bases, with 7 bases between. Here the CDR3 DNA reads TGTGCCTGGAGTTCGGGGTTGAACACTGAAGCTTTCTTT. The encoded protein is CAWSSGLNTEAFF.

The chain is built from TRBV28 and TRBJ2-5, with D unresolved. CDR1 MDHEN and CDR2 SYDVKM come from the germline V gene. The CDR3 runs to 14 residues. V gave up 3 bases and J gave up 1 base, with 9 bases separating them. For the CDR3, the DNA is TGTGCCAGCAGTTTCTTTTCCAGCCAAGAGACCCAGTACTTC. This translates into CASSFFSSQETQYF.

The chain carries TRBV20-1 and TRBJ1-5; D uncertain. CDR3 length: 15 residues. Trimming removed 3 bases from V and 0 bases from J, with 12 bases in between. CDR1 DFQATT and CDR2 SNEGSKA come from the germline V gene (reference sequence). CDR3 sequence reads: CSASEASVSNQPQHF. DNA for the CDR3: TGCAGTGCTAGTGAGGCCTCTGTTAGCAATCAGCCCCAGCATTTT.

This clone has a count of ten or more. The chain combines TRBV7-6 with TRBJ1-3, with 7 bases aligning to TRBD1. The V segment lost 0 bases and the J segment 4 bases; nucleotides outside the gene matches: 9. Germline values: CDR1 SGHVS, CDR2 FNYEAQ. The CDR3 length is 17 residues. The CDR3 coding sequence is TGTGCCAGCAGCTTAGCTGCGACAGGGCGAGGGGGAAACACCATATATTTT. This sequence encodes CASSLAATGRGGNTIYF.